The next 23 T cell receptor beta chains were all read from a single sample in a study of shared clonotypes between healthy human individuals. TCRdb's copy holds only in-frame clones and misses some; the assay was immunoSEQ multiplex PCR. The sample lists 2 million to 3 million clones, around nine tenths occurring once. Sequenced input: naive CD4+ T cells sorted from blood. As to subset: CD45RA+ positively selected. These receptors originate from a man aged 18 to 30 in good health.

This sequence joins TRBV12-5 and TRBJ2-1; D unclear. This CDR3 spans 15 amino acids. Trimming left V 6 bases short and J 0 bases short, with 12 bases between. Per germline, CDR1 LGHNT and CDR2 FRNRAP. CDR3 bases: TGTGCTAGTGGACGCGGTGAGAGCTCCTACAATGAGCAGTTCTTC. Translating it yields CASGRGESSYNEQFF.

Here the CDR3 DNA reads TGCGCCAGCAGCCAGGCCAGACAATTTAGCACTGAAGCTTTCTTT. It translates to CASSQARQFSTEAFF. V usage is TRBV4-1 and J usage is TRBJ1-1; D is unclear. Germline values: CDR1 MGHRA, CDR2 YSYEKL. This CDR3 has 15 amino acids. Trimming pared 3 bases from V and 4 bases from J, leaving 15 bases between.

V is TRBV29-1 and J is TRBJ2-4; D is uncertain. V shed 8 bases and J shed 0 bases, with 14 bases lying between them. CDR3 size: 14 residues. Germline loops: CDR1 SQVTM, CDR2 ANQGSEA. The CDR3 loop is CSRKCLLAKNIQYF. CDR3 DNA: TGCAGCCGAAAGTGCCTTCTAGCCAAAAACATTCAGTACTTC.

The chain links TRBV7-2 to TRBJ2-5, with 7 bases aligning to TRBD2. CDR3 length: 13 residues. Germline values: CDR1 SGHTA, CDR2 FQGNSA. Trimming took 4 bases from V and 7 from J; bases not matched to a gene: 6. The DNA of the CDR3 is TGTGCCAGCAGCTCTAGCGGTGGAGTGACCCAGTACTTC. As protein: CASSSSGGVTQYF. The full variable domain, with the rest looked up from reference TRBV7-2 and TRBJ2-5, is GAGVSQSPSNKVTEKGKDVELRCDPISGHTALYWYRQSLGQGLEFLIYFQGNSAPDKSGLPSDRFSAERTGGSVSTLTIQRTQQEDSAVYLCASSSSGGVTQYFGPGTRLLVL.

The genes are TRBV5-6 and TRBJ2-3; D unclear. Looked up from germline, CDR1 is SGHDT and CDR2 is YYEEEE. This CDR3 has 15 residues. V shed 4 bases and J shed 0 bases, with 12 bases lying between them. CDR3 coding DNA: TGTGCCAGCAGCGCCCAAGGTCTGAGCACAGATACGCAGTATTTT. It yields the protein CASSAQGLSTDTQYF. Supplemented by reference TRBV5-6 and TRBJ2-3, the full variable domain reads DAGVTQSPTHLIKTRGQQVTLRCSPKSGHDTVSWYQQALGQGPQFIFQYYEEEERQRGNFPDRFSGHQFPNYSSELNVNALLLGDSALYLCASSAQGLSTDTQYFGPGTRLTVL.

The rearrangement uses TRBV6-1 and TRBJ1-5; the match to TRBD1 covers 7 bases. Losses at the gene ends were 4 bases for V and 3 bases for J; bases not matched to a gene: 6. The CDR3 consists of 15 residues. The V gene's germline CDR1 is MNHNS and CDR2 SASEGT. CDR3 region: CASSADRAPNQPQHF. Written as DNA, the CDR3 is TGTGCCAGCAGTGCTGACAGGGCCCCCAATCAGCCCCAGCATTTT.

The J gene is TRBJ2-2, the V gene TRBV18, with no clear D. CDR3 length: 15 amino acids. Germline CDR1 reads KGHSH; CDR2 reads LQKENI. V was trimmed by 2 bases and J by 0 bases, leaving 7 bases between them. CDR3 DNA sequence: TGTGCCAGCTCACCAGCGGTAACGAACACCGGGGAGCTGTTTTTT. As protein: CASSPAVTNTGELFF.

The rearrangement joins TRBV18 to TRBJ1-4; the D is unclear. This CDR3 is 16 amino acids long. V was clipped by 3 bases and J by 4 bases, with 15 bases between them. Germline loops: CDR1 KGHSH, CDR2 LQKENI. DNA for the CDR3: TGTGCCAGCTCACCTTCCGCGGGTTTCGGTAATGAAAAACTGTTTTTT. This codes for CASSPSAGFGNEKLFF.

The chain recombines TRBV4-3 with TRBJ2-2, with D unresolved. Trimming pared 0 bases from V and 4 bases from J, leaving 15 bases between. Germline assignment: CDR1 LGHNA and CDR2 YSLEER. This CDR3 region has 17 residues. For the CDR3, the DNA is TGCGCCAGCAGCCAAGAATGGGCGCCAAGATTCACCGGGGAGCTGTTTTTT. Translation gives CASSQEWAPRFTGELFF.

The CDR3 bases are TGTGCCAGCAGCCTCCTGACAGGCACAGATACGCAGTATTTT. Translated, it gives CASSLLTGTDTQYF. The rearrangement joins TRBV6-6 to TRBJ2-3; D might be TRBD1 (5 bases). The CDR3 consists of 14 residues. Trimming took 6 bases from V and 1 from J, leaving 11 bases between them. Germline CDR1 and CDR2: MNHNY and SVGAGI (reference sequence).

V is TRBV19 and J is TRBJ2-2; 8 bases map to TRBD2. V gave up 5 bases and J gave up 6 bases; unmatched junction bases: 8. The CDR3 sequence is 15 residues long. CDR1 LNHDA and CDR2 SQIVND come from the germline V gene (reference sequence). CDR3 residues: CASSSPGLGAGELFF. In nucleotides, the CDR3 is TGTGCCAGTAGTTCCCCGGGACTAGGGGCCGGGGAGCTGTTTTTT.

With regard to this clone: Other nucleotide sequences in the sample specify the same CDR3. The genes are TRBV9 and TRBJ2-7; a weak D match, TRBD1 (5 bases). The ends were cut back, 4 bases at V and 0 bases at J, with 11 bases in the middle. The CDR3 length is 14 residues. Germline loops: CDR1 SGDLS, CDR2 YYNGEE. The chain's CDR3 is CASSPQGSSYEQYF. CDR3 bases: TGTGCCAGCAGCCCGCAGGGAAGCTCCTACGAGCAGTACTTC.

The V gene is TRBV18, the J gene TRBJ1-1, with no clear D. Per germline, CDR1 KGHSH and CDR2 LQKENI. The V and J ends lost 1 base and 11 bases respectively, with 17 bases between them. This CDR3 region has 14 residues. CDR3 amino acids: CASSPRSDPWGAFF. Written as DNA, the CDR3 is TGTGCCAGCTCACCACGCTCGGACCCTTGGGGTGCTTTCTTT.

The chain combines TRBV5-4 with TRBJ2-5; D unclear. Trimming took 2 bases from V and 1 from J, leaving 12 bases between them. The CDR3 has 15 amino acids. Germline lookup yields CDR1 SGHNT and CDR2 YYREEE (reference sequence). The CDR3 sequence is CASSFMSLPQETQYF. The CDR3, as DNA: TGTGCCAGCAGCTTCATGAGCCTGCCCCAAGAGACCCAGTACTTC.

The CDR3 DNA is TGTGCCAGCAGCCTTGGTAGCGCGAGCTCCTACGAGCAGTACTTC. Its protein is CASSLGSASSYEQYF. V and J are TRBV7-6 and TRBJ2-7; maybe TRBD2 (5 bases). The germline V and J ends were trimmed by 5 bases and 0 bases, with 14 bases remaining between them. CDR1 is SGHVS, CDR2 FNYEAQ, per germline. The CDR3 loop spans 15 amino acids.

V usage is TRBV7-8 and J usage is TRBJ1-2, with D possibly TRBD1 on 5 matching bases. CDR1 is SGHVS and CDR2 is FQNEAQ in the germline V gene. This CDR3 spans 13 amino acids. V gave up 5 bases and J gave up 2 bases, with 9 bases separating them. Written as DNA, the CDR3 is TGTGCCAGCAGCGCGACAGTAAACTATGGCTACACCTTC. It encodes CASSATVNYGYTF.

The V call is TRBV11-3, the J call TRBJ2-7, with 8 bases aligning to TRBD1. Germline assignment: CDR1 SGHNT and CDR2 YENEEA. The CDR3 length is 15 residues. V shed 1 base, J shed 5 bases, and the junction held 7 bases outside the gene matches. CDR3 sequence reads: CASSLARDRWDEQYF. CDR3 sequence (DNA): TGTGCCAGCAGCTTAGCCCGGGACAGGTGGGACGAGCAGTACTTC.

Of note for this clone: This sample also contains other DNA sequences that code for the same CDR3. CDR3 sequence (DNA): TGTGCCAGCAGCGTACAGGGTTCAGATACGCAGTATTTT. Amino acids: CASSVQGSDTQYF. J is TRBJ2-3 and V is TRBV9, with D possibly being TRBD1 (5 bases). Germline CDR1 SGDLS, CDR2 YYNGEE. The V end was cut by 1 base, the J end by 4 bases, with 7 bases between. The CDR3 has 13 residues.

In DNA, the CDR3 is TGTGCCAGCAGCACCAAAAGAACAAGAGCTTTCTTT. Protein: CASSTKRTRAFF. The chain has TRBV7-2 and TRBJ1-1; D not resolved. V lost 5 bases to trimming and J lost 10 bases, with 14 bases between them. Per germline, CDR1 SGHTA and CDR2 FQGNSA. The CDR3 sequence is 12 residues long.

As to this clone: The same CDR3 is also encoded by other DNA sequences in this sample. The chain couples TRBV7-2 to TRBJ2-2; 9 bases are a match to TRBD2. This CDR3 is built from 15 residues. Germline values: CDR1 SGHTA, CDR2 FQGNSA. V shed 1 base, J shed 8 bases, and the junction held 5 bases outside the gene matches. CDR3 bases: TGTGCCAGCAGCTTAGGGCTAGCGGGAACGGGGGAGCTGTTTTTT. It codes for CASSLGLAGTGELFF.

The DNA of the CDR3 is TGTGCCAGCAGCTTAGCACAAGGGTCCGAGCAGTACTTC. It translates to CASSLAQGSEQYF. This chain uses TRBV7-9 with TRBJ2-7, with D unresolved. The CDR3 length is 13 residues. CDR1 and CDR2 (germline): SEHNR, FQNEAQ (reference sequence). V was trimmed by 0 bases and J by 6 bases, leaving 9 bases between them.

This chain connects TRBV4-3 to TRBJ2-7; 10 positions match TRBD2. The germline V gene encodes CDR1 LGHNA and CDR2 YSLEER. The CDR3 length is 16 residues. V gave up 1 base and J gave up 4 bases; unmatched junction bases: 7. CDR3 sequence: CASSQGRRTSGYEQYF. DNA of the CDR3: TGCGCCAGCAGCCAAGGGCGTAGGACTAGCGGTTACGAGCAGTACTTC.

To note about this clone: Other DNA sequences in the sample encode the same CDR3. V is TRBV7-2 and J is TRBJ1-6, with D tentatively TRBD1 (6 bases). The V end was cut by 1 base, the J end by 9 bases, with 13 bases between. Germline CDR1 SGHTA, CDR2 FQGNSA. CDR3 length: 15 amino acids. DNA of the CDR3: TGTGCCAGCAGCTTAGAAGGACGGGGGCTTTCACCCCTCCACTTT. This codes for CASSLEGRGLSPLHF.